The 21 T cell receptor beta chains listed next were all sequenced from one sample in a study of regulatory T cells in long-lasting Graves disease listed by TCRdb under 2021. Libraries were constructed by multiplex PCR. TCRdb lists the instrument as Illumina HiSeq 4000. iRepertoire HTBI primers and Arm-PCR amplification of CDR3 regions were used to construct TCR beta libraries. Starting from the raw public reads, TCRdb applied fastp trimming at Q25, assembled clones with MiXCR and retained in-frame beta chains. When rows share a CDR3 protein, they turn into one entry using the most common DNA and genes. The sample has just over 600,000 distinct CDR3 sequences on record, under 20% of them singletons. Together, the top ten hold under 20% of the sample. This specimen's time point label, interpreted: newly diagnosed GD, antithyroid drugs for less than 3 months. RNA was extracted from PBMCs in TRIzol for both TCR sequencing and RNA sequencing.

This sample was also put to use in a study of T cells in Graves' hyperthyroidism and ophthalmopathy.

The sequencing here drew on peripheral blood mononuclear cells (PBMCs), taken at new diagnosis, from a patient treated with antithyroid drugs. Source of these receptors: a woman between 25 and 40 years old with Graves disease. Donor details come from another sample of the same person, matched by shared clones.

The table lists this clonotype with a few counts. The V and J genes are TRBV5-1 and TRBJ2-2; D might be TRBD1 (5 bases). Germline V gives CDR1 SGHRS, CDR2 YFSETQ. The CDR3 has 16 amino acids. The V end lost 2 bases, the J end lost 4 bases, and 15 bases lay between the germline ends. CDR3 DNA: TGCGCCAGCAGCTTCCAGCTTTTGGGGCCCACCGGGGAGCTGTTTTTT. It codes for CASSFQLLGPTGELFF. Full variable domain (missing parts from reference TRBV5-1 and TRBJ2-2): KAGVTQTPRYLIKTRGQQVTLSCSPISGHRSVSWYQQTPGQGLQFLFEYFSETQRNKGNFPGRFSGRQFSNSRSEMNVSTLELGDSALYLCASSFQLLGPTGELFFGEGSRLTVL.

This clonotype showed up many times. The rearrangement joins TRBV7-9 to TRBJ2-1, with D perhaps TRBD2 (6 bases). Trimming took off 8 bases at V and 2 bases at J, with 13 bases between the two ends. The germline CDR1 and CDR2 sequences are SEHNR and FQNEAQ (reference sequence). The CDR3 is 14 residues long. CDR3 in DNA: TGTGCCAGCGATCGAGCGGGTGCCTACAATGAGCAGTTCTTC. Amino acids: CASDRAGAYNEQFF.

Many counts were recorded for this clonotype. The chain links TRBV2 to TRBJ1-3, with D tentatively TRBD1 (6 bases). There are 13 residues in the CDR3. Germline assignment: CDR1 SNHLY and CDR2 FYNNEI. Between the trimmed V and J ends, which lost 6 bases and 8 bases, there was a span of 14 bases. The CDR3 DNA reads TGTGCCAGCAGCTGGGGGGGCCAGGACACCATATATTTT. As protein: CASSWGGQDTIYF.

The chain's CDR3 is CASSSQTVSNSPLHF. The DNA for the CDR3 is TGTGCCAGCAGCTCGCAGACAGTTTCTAATTCACCCCTCCACTTT. The V and J genes are TRBV7-6 and TRBJ1-6, with D maybe TRBD1 (5 bases). CDR3 size: 15 residues. V lost 4 bases to trimming and J lost 6 bases, with 13 bases between them. Germline V gives CDR1 SGHVS, CDR2 FNYEAQ. Full variable domain (rest looked up from reference TRBV7-6 and TRBJ1-6): GAGVSQSPRYKVTKRGQDVALRCDPISGHVSLYWYRQALGQGPEFLTYFNYEAQQDKSGLPNDRFSAERPEGSISTLTIQRTEQRDSAMYRCASSSQTVSNSPLHFGNGTRLTVT.

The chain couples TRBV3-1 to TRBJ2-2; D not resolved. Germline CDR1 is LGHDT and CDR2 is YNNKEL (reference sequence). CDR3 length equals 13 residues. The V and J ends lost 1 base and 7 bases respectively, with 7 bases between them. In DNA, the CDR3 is TGTGCCAGCAGCCAAGGTAGTTTCGGGGAGCTGTTTTTT. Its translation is CASSQGSFGELFF.

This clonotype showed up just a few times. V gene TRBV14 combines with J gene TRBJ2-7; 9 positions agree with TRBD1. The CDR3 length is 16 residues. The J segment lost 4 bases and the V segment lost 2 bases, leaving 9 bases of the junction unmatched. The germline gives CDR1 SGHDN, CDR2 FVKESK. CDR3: CASSQSPGTGRYEQYF. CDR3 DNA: TGTGCCAGCAGCCAATCCCCCGGGACAGGGAGGTACGAGCAGTACTTC. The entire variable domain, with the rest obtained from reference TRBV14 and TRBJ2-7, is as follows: EAGVTQFPSHSVIEKGQTVTLRCDPISGHDNLYWYRRVMGKEIKFLLHFVKESKQDESGMPNNRFLAERTGGTYSTLKVQPAELEDSGVYFCASSQSPGTGRYEQYFGPGTRLTVT.

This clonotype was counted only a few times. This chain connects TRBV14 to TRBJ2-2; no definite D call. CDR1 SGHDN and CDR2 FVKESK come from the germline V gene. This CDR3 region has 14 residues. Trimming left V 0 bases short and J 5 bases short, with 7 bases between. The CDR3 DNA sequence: TGTGCCAGCAGCCAAGACAGAACAACCGGGGAGCTGTTTTTT. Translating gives CASSQDRTTGELFF.

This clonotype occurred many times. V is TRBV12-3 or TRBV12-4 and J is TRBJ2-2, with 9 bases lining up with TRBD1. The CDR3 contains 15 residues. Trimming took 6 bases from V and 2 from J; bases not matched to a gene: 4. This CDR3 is CASRRGQGNTGELFF. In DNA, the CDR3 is TGTGCCAGCAGGAGGGGACAGGGAAACACCGGGGAGCTGTTTTTT.

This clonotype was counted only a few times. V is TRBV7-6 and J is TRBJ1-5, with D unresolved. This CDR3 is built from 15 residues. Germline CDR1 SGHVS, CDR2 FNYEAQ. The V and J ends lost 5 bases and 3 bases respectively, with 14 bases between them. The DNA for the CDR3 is TGTGCCAGCAGCCCCCAGCTGGGGAACAATCAGCCCCAGCATTTT. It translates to CASSPQLGNNQPQHF. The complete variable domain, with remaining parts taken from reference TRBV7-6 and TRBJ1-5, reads GAGVSQSPRYKVTKRGQDVALRCDPISGHVSLYWYRQALGQGPEFLTYFNYEAQQDKSGLPNDRFSAERPEGSISTLTIQRTEQRDSAMYRCASSPQLGNNQPQHFGDGTRLSIL.

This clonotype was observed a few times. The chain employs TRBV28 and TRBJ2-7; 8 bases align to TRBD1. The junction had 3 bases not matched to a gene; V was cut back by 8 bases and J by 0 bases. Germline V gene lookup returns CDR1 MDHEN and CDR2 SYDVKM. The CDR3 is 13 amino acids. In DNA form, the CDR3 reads TGTGCCAGCGCAGGGGGCCACTCCTACGAGCAGTACTTC. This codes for CASAGGHSYEQYF.

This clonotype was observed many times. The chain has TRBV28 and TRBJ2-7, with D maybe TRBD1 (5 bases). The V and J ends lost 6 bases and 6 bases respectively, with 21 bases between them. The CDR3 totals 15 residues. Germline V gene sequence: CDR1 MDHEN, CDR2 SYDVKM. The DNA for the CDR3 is TGTGCCAGCAGCCCCTCGACCAAAAGGGGCCCCGAGCAGTACTTC. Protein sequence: CASSPSTKRGPEQYF.

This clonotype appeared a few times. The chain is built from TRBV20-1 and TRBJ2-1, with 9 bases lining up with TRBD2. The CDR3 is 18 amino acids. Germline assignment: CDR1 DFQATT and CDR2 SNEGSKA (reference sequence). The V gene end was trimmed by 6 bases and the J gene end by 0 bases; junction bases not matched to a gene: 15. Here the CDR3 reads CSAQGGGSGGFSYNEQFF. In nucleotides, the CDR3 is TGCAGTGCCCAGGGGGGTGGTAGCGGGGGTTTCTCCTACAATGAGCAGTTCTTC.

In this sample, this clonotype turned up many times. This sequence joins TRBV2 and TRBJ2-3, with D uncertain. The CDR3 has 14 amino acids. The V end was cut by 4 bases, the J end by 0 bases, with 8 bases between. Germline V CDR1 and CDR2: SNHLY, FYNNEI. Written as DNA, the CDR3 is TGTGCCAGCAGTGTCGCAGAAAGCACAGATACGCAGTATTTT. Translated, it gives CASSVAESTDTQYF.

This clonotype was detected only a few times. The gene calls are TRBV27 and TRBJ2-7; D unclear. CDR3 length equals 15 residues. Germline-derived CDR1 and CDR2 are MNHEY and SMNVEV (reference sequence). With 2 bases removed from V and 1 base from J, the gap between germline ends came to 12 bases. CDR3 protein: CASSLKPLASYEQYF. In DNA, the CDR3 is TGTGCCAGCAGTTTAAAGCCACTCGCTTCCTACGAGCAGTACTTC.

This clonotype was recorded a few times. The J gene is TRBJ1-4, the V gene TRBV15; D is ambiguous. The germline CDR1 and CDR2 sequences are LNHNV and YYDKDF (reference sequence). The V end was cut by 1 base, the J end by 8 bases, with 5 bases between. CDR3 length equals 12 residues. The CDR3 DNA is TGTGCCACCAGCAGAGCTCTCGAAAAACTGTTTTTT. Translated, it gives CATSRALEKLFF.

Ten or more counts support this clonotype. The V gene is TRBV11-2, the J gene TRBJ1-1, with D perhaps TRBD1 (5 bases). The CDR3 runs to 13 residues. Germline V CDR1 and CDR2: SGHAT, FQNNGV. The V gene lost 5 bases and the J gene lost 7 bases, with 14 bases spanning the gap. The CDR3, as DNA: TGTGCCAGCAGCACCCTCCGGGACGGTGAAGCTTTCTTT. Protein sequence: CASSTLRDGEAFF.

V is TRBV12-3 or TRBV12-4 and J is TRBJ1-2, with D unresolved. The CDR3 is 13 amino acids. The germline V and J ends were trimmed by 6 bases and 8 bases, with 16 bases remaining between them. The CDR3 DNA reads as TGTGCCAGCAGCCTAAGTTTTCTGGGAGGCTACACCTTC. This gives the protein CASSLSFLGGYTF.

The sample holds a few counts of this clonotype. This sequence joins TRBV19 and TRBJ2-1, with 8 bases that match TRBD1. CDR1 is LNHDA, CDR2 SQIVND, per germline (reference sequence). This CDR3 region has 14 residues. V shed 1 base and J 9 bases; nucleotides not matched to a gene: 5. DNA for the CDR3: TGTGCCAGTAGTATAGGGCAGGGGGCGCTTGAGCAGTTCTTC. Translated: CASSIGQGALEQFF.

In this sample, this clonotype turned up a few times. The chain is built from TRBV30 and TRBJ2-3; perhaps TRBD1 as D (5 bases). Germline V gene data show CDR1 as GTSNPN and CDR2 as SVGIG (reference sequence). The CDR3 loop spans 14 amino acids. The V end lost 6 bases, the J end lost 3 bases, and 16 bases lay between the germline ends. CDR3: CACQAGKGTDTQYF. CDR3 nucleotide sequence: TGTGCCTGTCAAGCTGGTAAGGGGACAGATACGCAGTATTTT.

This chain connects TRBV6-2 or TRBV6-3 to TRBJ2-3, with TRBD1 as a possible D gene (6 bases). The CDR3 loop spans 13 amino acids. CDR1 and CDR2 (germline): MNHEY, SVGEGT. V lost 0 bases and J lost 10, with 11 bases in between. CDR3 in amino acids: CASSYSGTRAQYF. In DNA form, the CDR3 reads TGTGCCAGCAGTTACTCCGGGACAAGGGCGCAGTATTTT.

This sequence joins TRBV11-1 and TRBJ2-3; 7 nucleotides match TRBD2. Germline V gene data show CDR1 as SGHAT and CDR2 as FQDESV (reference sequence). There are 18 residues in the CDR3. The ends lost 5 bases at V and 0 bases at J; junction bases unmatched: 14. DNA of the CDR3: TGTGCCAGCAGCAATGGCGCGGGAGCGGGGTCTAGCACAGATACGCAGTATTTT. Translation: CASSNGAGAGSSTDTQYF.